Listed here are 14 T cell receptor beta chains from one sample, sequenced in a study of CD8 T cells in Susac syndrome. An input of roughly 0.45 to 1 ug of RNA was subjected to reverse transcription using random hexamers. TCRdb recomputed calls from the immunoSEQ multiplex PCR reads with MiXCR, one row per CDR3 protein. The table shows 100,000 to 150,000 distinct CDR3 sequences, with approximately 95% occurring only once. The sequencing input was CD8+ T cells from PBMCs. The source of these receptors is a human donor with multiple sclerosis.

The chain uses TRBV5-6 and TRBJ2-1; D unclear. CDR3 length: 16 residues. Trimming shortened V by 1 base and J by 2 bases, and 13 bases separated the two germline ends. Germline V lookup: CDR1 SGHDT, CDR2 YYEEEE. The CDR3 nucleotides are TGTGCCAGCAGCTTGTTGGTAGCAGGCGCCTACAATGAGCAGTTCTTC. Translation gives CASSLLVAGAYNEQFF.

The V gene is TRBV20-1, the J gene TRBJ2-7; D perhaps matches TRBD1 (5 bases). Germline V gene data show CDR1 as DFQATT and CDR2 as SNEGSKA (reference sequence). The germline V and J ends were trimmed by 0 bases and 0 bases, with 9 bases remaining between them. The CDR3 totals 14 residues. The CDR3: CSARDLQASYEQYF. CDR3 nucleotides: TGCAGTGCTAGAGATCTACAGGCCTCCTACGAGCAGTACTTC.

The V gene is TRBV7-9, the J gene TRBJ2-7, with D possibly called TRBD1 or TRBD2 (5 bases each). Germline V gene sequence: CDR1 SEHNR, CDR2 FQNEAQ (reference sequence). Trimming removed 4 bases at V and 0 bases at J, with 10 bases between. The CDR3 extends over 14 amino acids. This chain's CDR3 is CASSSTRGSYEQYV. The CDR3 region has the DNA TGTGCCAGCAGCTCCACGAGGGGCTCCTACGAGCAGTACGTC.

This rearrangement joins TRBV6-6 to TRBJ2-5, with D perhaps matching TRBD1 or TRBD2 (5 bases each). Trimming stripped 2 bases from V and 1 base from J, with 11 bases between. This CDR3 is built from 15 residues. Germline V gene lookup returns CDR1 MNHNY and CDR2 SVGAGI (reference sequence). This CDR3 is CASSYTGTGQETQYF. CDR3 coding DNA: TGTGCCAGCAGTTACACTGGGACGGGCCAAGAGACCCAGTACTTC.

The rearrangement uses TRBV6-1 and TRBJ1-5; 7 bases are a match to TRBD1. Germline CDR1 MNHNS, CDR2 SASEGT. The CDR3 covers 18 residues. V dropped 5 bases and J dropped 0; count of bases not matched to a gene: 13. CDR3 protein: CASSPYTPTGLSNQPQHF. The CDR3 region has the DNA TGTGCCAGCAGTCCCTACACCCCGACAGGGCTTAGCAATCAGCCCCAGCATTTT.

V and J are TRBV7-9 and TRBJ2-1, with 15 nucleotides matching TRBD2. The CDR3 covers 19 residues. The germline CDR1 and CDR2 sequences are SEHNR and FQNEAQ (reference sequence). Losses at the gene ends were 5 bases for V and 0 bases for J; bases not matched to a gene: 8. This CDR3 is CASSPGLAGGPSSYNEQFF. The CDR3 DNA sequence: TGTGCCAGCAGCCCGGGACTAGCGGGAGGCCCGAGCTCCTACAATGAGCAGTTCTTC.

The chain uses TRBV19 and TRBJ1-1; D unclear. The CDR3 runs to 17 residues. Germline CDR1 LNHDA, CDR2 SQIVND (reference sequence). Trimming removed 2 bases from V and 4 bases from J, with 20 bases in between. The CDR3 here is CASSISDFQDVSTEAFF. The CDR3 nucleotides read TGTGCCAGTAGTATATCGGATTTCCAGGACGTAAGCACTGAAGCTTTCTTT.

This sequence joins TRBV4-1 and TRBJ2-3, with D possibly matching TRBD1 (6 bases). The V end was cut by 3 bases, the J end by 4 bases, with 20 bases between. This CDR3 spans 17 amino acids. Germline V CDR1 and CDR2: MGHRA, YSYEKL. CDR3 DNA sequence: TGCGCCAGCAGCCAGAACACGGGACACCCAAGGTCAGATACGCAGTATTTT. Translated: CASSQNTGHPRSDTQYF.

This chain uses TRBV11-2 with TRBJ2-7; TRBD1 matches 12 bases. The germline gives CDR1 SGHAT, CDR2 FQNNGV. Trimming removed 1 base from V and 1 base from J; junction bases left unmatched: 8. The CDR3 is 18 amino acids. This chain's CDR3 is CASSLGRDRGLRSYEQYF. In DNA, the CDR3 is TGTGCCAGCAGCTTAGGTCGGGACAGGGGGCTACGATCCTACGAGCAGTACTTC. Complete variable domain (other parts from reference TRBV11-2 and TRBJ2-7): EAGVAQSPRYKIIEKRQSVAFWCNPISGHATLYWYQQILGQGPKLLIQFQNNGVVDDSQLPKDRFSAERLKGVDSTLKIQPAKLEDSAVYLCASSLGRDRGLRSYEQYFGPGTRLTVT.

This rearrangement joins TRBV30 to TRBJ1-1; D is possibly TRBD1 (5 bases). The CDR3 totals 10 residues. Looked up from germline, CDR1 is GTSNPN and CDR2 is SVGIG (reference sequence). The chain's CDR3 is CACGGTEAFF. The CDR3 nucleotides read TGTGCTTGTGGGGGAACTGAAGCTTTCTTT.

The chain combines TRBV13 with TRBJ2-7; 16 nucleotides line up with TRBD2. The CDR3 is 19 residues long. The J segment lost 2 bases and the V segment lost 4 bases, leaving 11 bases of the junction unmatched. Germline-derived CDR1 and CDR2 are PRHDT and FYEKMQ (reference sequence). CDR3: CASSSNTGTSGRGTYEQYV. In DNA, the CDR3 is TGTGCCAGCAGCTCCAATACCGGGACTAGCGGGAGGGGCACCTACGAGCAGTACGTC.

The rearrangement joins TRBV19 to TRBJ2-2; 9 nucleotides agree with TRBD1. V lost 3 bases to trimming and J lost 1 base; unmatched junction nucleotides: 0. This CDR3 region has 15 residues. Germline V gives CDR1 LNHDA, CDR2 SQIVND (reference sequence). The CDR3 region is CASSMGQGNTGELFF. DNA of the CDR3: TGTGCCAGTAGTATGGGACAGGGGAACACCGGGGAGCTGTTTTTT.

The rearrangement joins TRBV7-9 to TRBJ1-2; the D gene is possibly TRBD1 (6 bases). This CDR3 region has 15 residues. Germline CDR1 is SEHNR and CDR2 is FQNEAQ (reference sequence). The V end lost 5 bases, the J end lost 4 bases, and 17 bases lay between the germline ends. CDR3 amino acids: CASSPPEGGTYGYTF. The CDR3 nucleotides read TGTGCCAGCAGCCCCCCCGAGGGGGGAACCTATGGCTACACCTTC.

This sequence joins TRBV20-1 and TRBJ2-1; tentative D call: TRBD2 (6 bases). Germline V CDR1 and CDR2: DFQATT, SNEGSKA (reference sequence). The V end lost 5 bases, the J end lost 0 bases, and 11 bases lay between the germline ends. This CDR3 spans 14 amino acids. This CDR3 reads CSAGDLSSYNEQFF. The CDR3 DNA reads as TGCAGTGCTGGGGACTTGAGCTCCTACAATGAGCAGTTCTTC.